The 22 T cell receptor beta chains below come from one sample, sequenced in a study of shared clonotypes between healthy human individuals. The naive CD8 subset, CD45RO-negative cells positively selected for CCR7, excluded terminally differentiated effector memory CD45RA+ cells. The method was immunoSEQ multiplex PCR; TCRdb's version includes in-frame clones alone and lacks a portion of them. Of 660,000 or so clones listed, approximately 96% are singletons. The specimen was naive CD8+ T cells sorted from blood. These TCRs come from a woman aged 25-40 years in good health.

This chain connects TRBV7-3 to TRBJ1-2; possibly TRBD1 for D (5 bases). V gave up 0 bases and J gave up 2 bases, with 7 bases separating them. The CDR3 sequence is 14 residues long. Germline lookup yields CDR1 SGHTA and CDR2 FQGTGA. The CDR3 spells CASSLTGGNYGYTF. Here the CDR3 DNA reads TGTGCCAGCAGCTTAACTGGGGGGAACTATGGCTACACCTTC.

This clone was recorded only once. J is TRBJ2-3 and V is TRBV28; no clear D gene. Per germline, CDR1 MDHEN and CDR2 SYDVKM. Trimming shortened V by 7 bases and J by 1 base, and 18 bases separated the two germline ends. The CDR3 runs 16 residues. Written as DNA, the CDR3 is TGTGCCAGCACTTCCGATAGTAGGGTAGGCACAGATACGCAGTATTTT. The encoded protein is CASTSDSRVGTDTQYF.

The V gene is TRBV7-9, the J gene TRBJ2-5; TRBD1 is a possible D gene (6 bases). V lost 5 bases and J 2 bases, leaving 21 bases between the germline ends. The germline CDR1 and CDR2 sequences are SEHNR and FQNEAQ (reference sequence). This CDR3 contains 17 residues. CDR3 protein: CASSGGASWTEQETQYF. CDR3 DNA sequence: TGTGCCAGCAGCGGTGGTGCGAGTTGGACAGAGCAAGAGACCCAGTACTTC.

The chain has TRBV25-1 and TRBJ1-5; D is unclear. Germline CDR1 is MGHDK and CDR2 is SYGVNS. CDR3 length: 13 residues. Trimming removed 3 bases at V and 6 bases at J, with 9 bases between. In DNA, the CDR3 is TGTGCCAGCAGTGATTCGGTTGGTCAGCCCCAGCATTTT. This encodes CASSDSVGQPQHF.

The chain carries TRBV15 and TRBJ1-2; 10 bases fit TRBD1. This CDR3 region has 13 residues. With 7 bases clipped from V and 8 bases from J, the junction kept 7 bases outside the gene matches. Germline assignment: CDR1 LNHNV and CDR2 YYDKDF (reference sequence). As DNA, the CDR3 is TGTGCCACCACCCGACAGGGGGCGATCGGCTACACCTTC. This gives the protein CATTRQGAIGYTF.

The V and J genes are TRBV28 and TRBJ1-5; 7 nucleotides align to TRBD1. The CDR3 is 16 amino acids. The ends lost 3 bases at V and 0 bases at J; junction bases unmatched: 5. The germline V gene has CDR1 MDHEN and CDR2 SYDVKM. CDR3 region: CASSFEGAGSNQPQHF. In DNA, the CDR3 is TGTGCCAGCAGTTTTGAGGGGGCCGGTAGCAATCAGCCCCAGCATTTT.

This chain links TRBV2 with TRBJ2-1; D remains unclear. CDR1 and CDR2 from the germline V gene are SNHLY and FYNNEI. V lost 5 bases to trimming and J lost 0 bases, with 11 bases between them. CDR3 length equals 15 residues. In nucleotides, the CDR3 is TGTGCCAGCAGTTCTTTTCCGGCCTCCTACAATGAGCAGTTCTTC. As protein: CASSSFPASYNEQFF.

The chain couples TRBV7-9 to TRBJ2-6; no definite D call. Germline CDR1 and CDR2: SEHNR and FQNEAQ (reference sequence). This CDR3 spans 17 amino acids. V was clipped by 1 base and J by 2 bases, with 12 bases between them. DNA for the CDR3: TGTGCCAGCAGCTTAGTAAGGGTTTACGCTGGGGCCAACGTCCTGACTTTC. It yields the protein CASSLVRVYAGANVLTF.

The rearrangement links TRBV7-9 to TRBJ1-1, with TRBD1 matching over 9 bases. The CDR3 has 17 amino acids. Trimming cost V 4 bases and J 6 bases; bases outside gene matches: 15. CDR1 SEHNR and CDR2 FQNEAQ come from the germline V gene (reference sequence). In DNA, the CDR3 is TGTGCCAGCAGCTCAGCCGCTTCCGGGACAGGGATCTCTGAAGCTTTCTTT. Protein sequence: CASSSAASGTGISEAFF.

A single count supports this clone. V and J are TRBV10-3 and TRBJ1-1; 7 bases fit TRBD1. Germline values: CDR1 ENHRY, CDR2 SYGVKD. V was clipped by 0 bases and J by 0 bases; unmatched bases: 7. CDR3 length: 17 amino acids. In DNA form, the CDR3 reads TGTGCCATCAGTGAGTCAACAGGGGTCTCCTTGAACACTGAAGCTTTCTTT. It specifies CAISESTGVSLNTEAFF.

The chain combines TRBV6-1 with TRBJ1-5, with D possibly TRBD1 on 5 matching bases. Trimming left V 2 bases short and J 4 bases short, with 9 bases between. The germline CDR1 and CDR2 sequences are MNHNS and SASEGT. The CDR3 length is 14 residues. The CDR3 region is CASSEIGQNQPQHF. The CDR3 DNA reads TGTGCCAGCAGTGAAATAGGACAAAATCAGCCCCAGCATTTT.

The genes are TRBV2 and TRBJ2-1; 11 bases match TRBD2. This CDR3 is 18 amino acids long. The germline gives CDR1 SNHLY, CDR2 FYNNEI. The V and J ends lost 2 bases and 5 bases, in that order; junction bases with no gene match: 11. The CDR3 nucleotides are TGTGCCAGCAGTGAACCCGGGACTAGCGGTCCTCCCAACAATGAGCAGTTCTTC. Translation gives CASSEPGTSGPPNNEQFF.

This clone was observed a single time. This chain joins TRBV6-6 and TRBJ1-1; 10 nucleotides align to TRBD1. J gave up 2 bases and V 7 bases, and 4 bases lay outside the gene matches. In germline, CDR1 is MNHNY, CDR2 SVGAGI (reference sequence). The CDR3 is 14 amino acids. CDR3 coding DNA: TGTGCCAGCACACGGGACAGGGGAAACACTGAAGCTTTCTTT. Translating it yields CASTRDRGNTEAFF.

As to this clone: The sample has other DNA sequences that encode this CDR3 too. The chain is built from TRBV28 and TRBJ2-7; D is unclear. The CDR3 loop spans 11 amino acids. V gave up 3 bases and J gave up 2 bases, with 2 bases separating them. The germline CDR1 and CDR2 sequences are MDHEN and SYDVKM. The chain's CDR3 is CASSFTYEQYF. The CDR3 DNA follows: TGTGCCAGCAGTTTCACCTACGAGCAGTACTTC.

Points on this clone: The sample contains more than one DNA sequence encoding this CDR3. This sequence joins TRBV13 and TRBJ2-5; no reliable D call. Trimming removed 5 bases from V and 2 bases from J, with 3 bases in between. CDR1 PRHDT and CDR2 FYEKMQ come from the germline V gene (reference sequence). The CDR3 loop spans 11 amino acids. The CDR3 nucleotides read TGTGCCAGCAGCCTACAAGAGACCCAGTACTTC. The encoded protein is CASSLQETQYF.

This clone was recorded once. This chain connects TRBV7-6 to TRBJ1-6; D is unclear. V was clipped by 2 bases and J by 7 bases, with 12 bases between them. The length of the CDR3 is 15 residues. Germline V gene lookup returns CDR1 SGHVS and CDR2 FNYEAQ. The CDR3 loop is CASSLSQAPNSPLHF. In DNA form, the CDR3 reads TGTGCCAGCAGCTTATCCCAGGCCCCAAATTCACCCCTCCACTTT.

This chain joins TRBV15 and TRBJ2-1; 8 bases map to TRBD2. Unmatched junction bases numbered 7, after V lost 6 bases and J lost 0 bases. CDR1 LNHNV and CDR2 YYDKDF come from the germline V gene (reference sequence). This CDR3 is 16 amino acids long. The CDR3 coding sequence is TGTGCCACCAGTCGAGCGGGAGTGTCCTCCTACAATGAGCAGTTCTTC. Its protein is CATSRAGVSSYNEQFF.

This clone was counted a few times. The junction and the germline gene differ at one end; a read error may be behind it. V is TRBV6-1 and J is TRBJ1-4; D is unclear. CDR1 MNHNS and CDR2 SASEGT come from the germline V gene. The CDR3 extends over 11 amino acids. CDR3 coding DNA: TGTGCCAGCAGTGAATTGGGGTCAGCCCGATTT. It codes for CASSELGSARF.

V usage is TRBV5-1 and J usage is TRBJ1-2; 10 bases align to TRBD1. The CDR3 runs 14 residues. Trimming took 4 bases from V and 6 from J; bases not matched to a gene: 6. Germline V lookup: CDR1 SGHRS, CDR2 YFSETQ. The DNA for the CDR3 is TGCGCCAGCAGCCCGCTGGGGACAGGGGATGGCTACACCTTC. This translates into CASSPLGTGDGYTF.

This chain uses TRBV27 with TRBJ2-7; 12 positions match TRBD2. V lost 5 bases, J lost 2 bases, and 4 bases stayed unmatched. The CDR3 covers 15 residues. Germline CDR1 and CDR2: MNHEY and SMNVEV (reference sequence). The chain's CDR3 is CASSILAGGAYEQYF. The CDR3 region has the DNA TGTGCCAGCAGTATACTAGCGGGAGGAGCCTACGAGCAGTACTTC.

This chain links TRBV7-2 with TRBJ2-7; D perhaps matches TRBD1 (6 bases). The CDR3 consists of 14 residues. CDR1 is SGHTA, CDR2 FQGNSA, per germline. The V end was cut by 2 bases, the J end by 6 bases, with 14 bases between. The DNA for the CDR3 is TGTGCCAGCAGCTTAATAATGGGGGCGCGCGAGCAGTACTTC. Protein product: CASSLIMGAREQYF.

This chain links TRBV5-6 with TRBJ1-2; D is undetermined. Looked up from germline, CDR1 is SGHDT and CDR2 is YYEEEE. The V gene lost 1 base and the J gene lost 5 bases, with 12 bases spanning the gap. The CDR3 is 14 amino acids. CDR3 protein: CASSLLSGWYGYTF. The CDR3 DNA reads TGTGCCAGCAGCTTGCTTTCCGGTTGGTATGGCTACACCTTC.